Sequencing of this TCR beta chain was carried out in a study of patients with pleural tuberculosis. Per the germline V gene, CDR1 is SGHAT and CDR2 is FQDESV (reference sequence). CDR3 length: 13 residues. Trimming shortened V by 2 bases and J by 3 bases, and 8 bases separated the two germline ends. TCRdb reanalysed the reads using MiXCR and keeps one entry per CDR3 protein. The table has approximately 53,000 distinct CDR3 sequences, about 6.8% seen once. This receptor was taken from a human donor with pleural tuberculosis. The rearrangement joins TRBV11-1 to TRBJ2-7, with D possibly TRBD2 on 5 matching bases. The DNA for the CDR3 is TGTGCCAGCAGCTTAAGTGACTACTACGAGCAGTACGTC. Protein sequence: CASSLSDYYEQYV.